Below are 21 T cell receptor beta chains sequenced from a single sample in a study of blood T cell repertoires in COVID-19. Some clones are missing from TCRdb's copy, which holds only in-frame ones; the method was immunoSEQ multiplex PCR. The sample lists roughly 300,000 clones, roughly 90% seen once, with about 6% in the top ten. The source material was peripheral blood. These receptors were obtained from a man aged 18 to 29 who had recovered from COVID-19.

CDR3 coding DNA: TGTGCCAGCAATCCACAGCCCCAAGAGACCCAGTACTTC. Translation gives CASNPQPQETQYF. The chain links TRBV2 to TRBJ2-5; D is unresolved. Per the germline V gene, CDR1 is SNHLY and CDR2 is FYNNEI. The ends were cut back, 7 bases at V and 1 base at J, with 10 bases in the middle. The CDR3 totals 13 residues.

V and J are TRBV25-1 and TRBJ2-7; D remains unclear. The V end was cut by 1 base, the J end by 5 bases, with 12 bases between. Germline assignment: CDR1 MGHDK and CDR2 SYGVNS. CDR3 length: 14 amino acids. The CDR3 here is CASSEWSGMDEQYF. The CDR3 DNA reads TGTGCCAGCAGTGAATGGTCAGGAATGGACGAGCAGTACTTC.

The chain is built from TRBV7-9 and TRBJ2-3; maybe TRBD2 (5 bases). Germline V gives CDR1 SEHNR, CDR2 FQNEAQ (reference sequence). The CDR3 runs 13 residues. Trimming stripped 2 bases from V and 6 bases from J, with 9 bases between. The CDR3 reads CASSLSGGDTQYF. CDR3 sequence (DNA): TGTGCCAGCAGCTTAAGCGGAGGCGATACGCAGTATTTT.

CDR3 DNA: TGCGCCAGCAGCTTAGCCGGGACAGCCCTCTATGGCTACACCTTC. Translation gives CASSLAGTALYGYTF. J is TRBJ1-2 and V is TRBV5-1; 7 positions agree with TRBD1. Germline CDR1 SGHRS, CDR2 YFSETQ. With V trimmed by 2 bases and J by 4 bases, 8 bases remained unmatched. This CDR3 is built from 15 residues.

The V and J genes are TRBV6-6 and TRBJ1-1, with D uncertain. The CDR3 runs 14 residues. The germline V gene has CDR1 MNHNY and CDR2 SVGAGI (reference sequence). Trimming cost V 10 bases and J 8 bases, with 23 bases left between them. The CDR3 DNA sequence: TGTGCCACCCAGTCGGCCAGCCAGTACGGGGAAGCTTTCTTT. The encoded protein is CATQSASQYGEAFF.

This sequence joins TRBV4-1 and TRBJ2-7; D possibly corresponds to TRBD2 (6 bases). V was shortened by 2 bases and J by 0 bases, with 11 bases between the two germline ends. Germline V lookup: CDR1 MGHRA, CDR2 YSYEKL. This CDR3 spans 15 amino acids. This CDR3 reads CASSQLDGSSYEQYF. In DNA form, the CDR3 reads TGCGCCAGCAGCCAACTTGACGGGAGCTCCTACGAGCAGTACTTC.

The rearrangement joins TRBV27 to TRBJ1-2, with 8 bases matching TRBD1. The CDR3 spans 14 residues. J gave up 6 bases and V 2 bases, and 5 bases lay outside the gene matches. Germline CDR1 and CDR2: MNHEY and SMNVEV (reference sequence). The CDR3 coding sequence is TGTGCCAGCAGTTTAAACAGGGGGAACCATGGCTACACCTTC. Its protein is CASSLNRGNHGYTF.

This clone was recorded a few times. The chain recombines TRBV5-5 with TRBJ2-7; D is ambiguous. The CDR3 extends over 13 amino acids. Trimming took off 3 bases at V and 2 bases at J, with 9 bases between the two ends. CDR1 SGHKS and CDR2 YYEKEE come from the germline V gene (reference sequence). CDR3 nucleotides: TGTGCCAGCAGCTCGGCGGATACCTACGAGCAGTACTTC. Encoded protein: CASSSADTYEQYF.

The chain recombines TRBV19 with TRBJ1-2, with D perhaps TRBD1 (5 bases). Germline CDR1 is LNHDA and CDR2 is SQIVND (reference sequence). The CDR3 is 15 amino acids. The ends were cut back, 7 bases at V and 3 bases at J, with 18 bases in the middle. The CDR3 region is CASTTRPSRDYGYTF. In nucleotides, the CDR3 is TGTGCCAGTACTACCCGCCCCTCCAGGGACTATGGCTACACCTTC.

This clone was detected only once. The chain recombines TRBV11-2 with TRBJ2-1; possible D gene TRBD2, 6 bases. CDR1 is SGHAT and CDR2 is FQNNGV in the germline V gene. The CDR3 length is 17 residues. The V and J ends lost 3 bases and 0 bases respectively, with 15 bases between them. The CDR3 nucleotides are TGTGCCAGCAGCTTTTTTAGCGGACTAAGCTCCTACAATGAGCAGTTCTTC. Translating it yields CASSFFSGLSSYNEQFF.

CDR3 in amino acids: CASSPLRGTGIYEQYF. The CDR3 nucleotides read TGTGCCAGCAGCCCGCTGCGGGGGACAGGGATCTACGAGCAGTACTTC. The rearrangement joins TRBV9 to TRBJ2-7; 9 bases fit TRBD1. This CDR3 has 16 residues. The V gene end was trimmed by 4 bases and the J gene end by 3 bases; junction bases not matched to a gene: 11. Germline loops: CDR1 SGDLS, CDR2 YYNGEE.

V usage is TRBV6-5 and J usage is TRBJ2-7; D call uncertain. Germline V gives CDR1 MNHEY, CDR2 SVGAGI. The CDR3 spans 13 residues. V lost 7 bases, J lost 2 bases, and 12 bases lay in between. CDR3 in amino acids: CASKTPLTYEQYF. As DNA, the CDR3 is TGTGCCAGCAAAACCCCACTTACCTACGAGCAGTACTTC.

CDR3 DNA: TGTGCCAGCAGCGTGACTAGCGGGAGGGACAATGAGCAGTTCTTC. Its translation: CASSVTSGRDNEQFF. The rearrangement joins TRBV2 to TRBJ2-1; TRBD2 matches 14 bases. Trimming at V came to 6 bases and at J to 5 bases, leaving 3 bases not matched to a gene. Germline values: CDR1 SNHLY, CDR2 FYNNEI. CDR3 size: 15 residues.

This chain uses TRBV19 with TRBJ2-1; no definite D call. The V gene lost 6 bases and the J gene lost 1 base, with 7 bases spanning the gap. Germline V CDR1 and CDR2: LNHDA, SQIVND (reference sequence). The CDR3 has 13 residues. CDR3 loop: CASSPRSYNEQFF. CDR3 coding DNA: TGTGCCAGTAGCCCGAGATCCTACAATGAGCAGTTCTTC.

The rearrangement uses TRBV27 and TRBJ2-1; 9 bases are a match to TRBD1. The germline CDR1 and CDR2 sequences are MNHEY and SMNVEV (reference sequence). The CDR3 contains 16 residues. Trimming took 3 bases from V and 3 from J; bases not matched to a gene: 6. CDR3 region: CASSLAGQGNYNEQFF. The CDR3 nucleotides read TGTGCCAGCAGTTTGGCCGGACAGGGGAACTACAATGAGCAGTTCTTC.

J is TRBJ1-2 and V is TRBV20-1; D ambiguous. The CDR3 is made up of 11 amino acids. Germline V CDR1 and CDR2: DFQATT, SNEGSKA (reference sequence). Between the trimmed V and J ends, which lost 3 bases and 5 bases, there was a span of 7 bases. The DNA of the CDR3 is TGCAGTGCTAGTTCCTTTTATGGCTACACCTTC. Its protein is CSASSFYGYTF.

The V gene is TRBV12-3 or TRBV12-4, the J gene TRBJ2-2; possibly TRBD2 for D (6 bases). The CDR3 consists of 13 residues. V was trimmed by 6 bases and J by 5 bases, leaving 10 bases between them. CDR3 bases: TGTGCCAGCAGCTGGGGGAGGACCGGGGAGCTGTTTTTT. It is translated as CASSWGRTGELFF.

This sequence joins TRBV10-3 and TRBJ2-3, with D tentatively TRBD1 (5 bases). This CDR3 spans 13 amino acids. V lost 7 bases, J lost 4 bases, and 12 bases lay in between. Germline loops: CDR1 ENHRY, CDR2 SYGVKD. The CDR3, as DNA: TGTGCCATCACCGGCAGGGATGCAGATACGCAGTATTTT. It encodes CAITGRDADTQYF.

The genes are TRBV9 and TRBJ2-7, with 8 nucleotides matching TRBD1. Per germline, CDR1 SGDLS and CDR2 YYNGEE. The V gene end was trimmed by 0 bases and the J gene end by 2 bases; junction bases not matched to a gene: 7. The CDR3 runs to 16 residues. The CDR3 is CASSVGASQGAYEQYF. DNA of the CDR3: TGTGCCAGCAGCGTAGGGGCCTCACAGGGGGCCTACGAGCAGTACTTC.

As to this clone: Other DNA sequences within the sample encode an identical CDR3. The chain couples TRBV18 to TRBJ1-1, with a weak D call TRBD1 (6 bases). Trimming pared 3 bases from V and 0 bases from J, leaving 8 bases between. CDR1 KGHSH and CDR2 LQKENI come from the germline V gene. The CDR3 contains 14 residues. Here the CDR3 reads CASSPQGMNTEAFF. CDR3 DNA: TGTGCCAGCTCACCTCAGGGGATGAACACTGAAGCTTTCTTT. Drawing the rest from reference TRBV18 and TRBJ1-1, the complete variable domain is NAGVMQNPRHLVRRRGQEARLRCSPMKGHSHVYWYRQLPEEGLKFMVYLQKENIIDESGMPKERFSAEFPKEGPSILRIQQVVRGDSAAYFCASSPQGMNTEAFFGQGTRLTVV.

This clone was seen only a few times. The chain is built from TRBV2 and TRBJ2-2; D may be TRBD1 (6 bases). Trimming cost V 8 bases and J 0 bases, with 16 bases left between them. The CDR3 is 16 amino acids. Germline lookup yields CDR1 SNHLY and CDR2 FYNNEI. As DNA, the CDR3 is TGTGCCAGCCACGTGTTGGCAGGGGCGAACACCGGGGAGCTGTTTTTT. This translates into CASHVLAGANTGELFF.